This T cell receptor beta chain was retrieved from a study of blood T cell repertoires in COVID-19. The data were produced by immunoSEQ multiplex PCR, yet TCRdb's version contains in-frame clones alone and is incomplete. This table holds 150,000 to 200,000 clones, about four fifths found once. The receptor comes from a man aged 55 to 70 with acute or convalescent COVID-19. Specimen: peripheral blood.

The CDR3 here is CSASGTSGNTGELFF. CDR3 DNA: TGCAGCGCCTCCGGGACTAGCGGGAACACCGGGGAGCTGTTTTTT. The chain joins TRBV29-1 to TRBJ2-2; 11 bases match TRBD2. CDR3 length equals 15 residues. With V trimmed by 7 bases and J by 1 base, 5 bases remained unmatched. Germline CDR1 and CDR2: SQVTM and ANQGSEA.